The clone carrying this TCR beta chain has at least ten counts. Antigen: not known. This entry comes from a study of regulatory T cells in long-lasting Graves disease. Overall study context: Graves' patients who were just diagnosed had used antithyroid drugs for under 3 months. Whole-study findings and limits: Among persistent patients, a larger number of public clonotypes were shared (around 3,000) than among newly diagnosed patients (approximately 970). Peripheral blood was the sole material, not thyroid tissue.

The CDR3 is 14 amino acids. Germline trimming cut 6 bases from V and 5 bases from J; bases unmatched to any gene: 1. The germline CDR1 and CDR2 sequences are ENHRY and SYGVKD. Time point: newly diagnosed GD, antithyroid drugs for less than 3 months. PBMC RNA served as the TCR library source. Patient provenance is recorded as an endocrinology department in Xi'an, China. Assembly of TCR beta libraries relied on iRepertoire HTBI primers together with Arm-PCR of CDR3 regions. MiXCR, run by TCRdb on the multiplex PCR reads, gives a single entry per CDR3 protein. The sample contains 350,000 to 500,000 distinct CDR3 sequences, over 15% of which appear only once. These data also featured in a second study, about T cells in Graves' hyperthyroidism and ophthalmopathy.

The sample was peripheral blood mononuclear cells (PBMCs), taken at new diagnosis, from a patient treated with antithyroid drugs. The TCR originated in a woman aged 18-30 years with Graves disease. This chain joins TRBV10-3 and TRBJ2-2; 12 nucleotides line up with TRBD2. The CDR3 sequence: CAIRGTSGTGELFF. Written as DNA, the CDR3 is TGTGCCATCAGGGGGACTAGCGGGACCGGGGAGCTGTTTTTT.